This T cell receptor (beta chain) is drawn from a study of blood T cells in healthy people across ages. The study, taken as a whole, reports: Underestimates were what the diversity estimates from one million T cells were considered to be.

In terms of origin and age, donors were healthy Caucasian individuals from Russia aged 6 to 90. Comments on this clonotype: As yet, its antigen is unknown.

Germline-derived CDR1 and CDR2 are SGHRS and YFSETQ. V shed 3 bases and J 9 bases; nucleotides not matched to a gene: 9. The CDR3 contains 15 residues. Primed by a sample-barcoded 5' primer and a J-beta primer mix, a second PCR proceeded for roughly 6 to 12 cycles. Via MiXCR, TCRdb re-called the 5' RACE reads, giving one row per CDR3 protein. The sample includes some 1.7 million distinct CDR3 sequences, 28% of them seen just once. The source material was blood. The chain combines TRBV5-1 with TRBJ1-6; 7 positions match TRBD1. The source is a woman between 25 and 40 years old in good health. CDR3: CASSSTGNAVSPLHF. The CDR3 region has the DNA TGCGCCAGCAGCTCGACAGGGAACGCAGTTTCACCCCTCCACTTT. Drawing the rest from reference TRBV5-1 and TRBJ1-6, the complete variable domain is KAGVTQTPRYLIKTRGQQVTLSCSPISGHRSVSWYQQTPGQGLQFLFEYFSETQRNKGNFPGRFSGRQFSNSRSEMNVSTLELGDSALYLCASSSTGNAVSPLHFGNGTRLTVT.